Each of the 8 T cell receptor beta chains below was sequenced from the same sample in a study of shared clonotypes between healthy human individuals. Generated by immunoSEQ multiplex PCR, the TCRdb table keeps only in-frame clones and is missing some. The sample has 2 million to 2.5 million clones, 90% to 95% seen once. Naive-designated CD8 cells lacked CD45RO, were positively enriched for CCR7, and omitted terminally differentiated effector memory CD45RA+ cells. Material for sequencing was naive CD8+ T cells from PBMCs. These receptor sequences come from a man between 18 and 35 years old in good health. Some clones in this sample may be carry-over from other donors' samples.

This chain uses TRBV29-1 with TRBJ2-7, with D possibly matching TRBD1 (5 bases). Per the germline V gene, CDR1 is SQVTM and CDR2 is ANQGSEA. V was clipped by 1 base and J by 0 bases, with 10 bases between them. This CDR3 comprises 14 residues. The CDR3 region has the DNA TGCAGCGTTGAAGGACTCCAGGGCTCCTACGAGCAGTACTTC. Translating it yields CSVEGLQGSYEQYF.

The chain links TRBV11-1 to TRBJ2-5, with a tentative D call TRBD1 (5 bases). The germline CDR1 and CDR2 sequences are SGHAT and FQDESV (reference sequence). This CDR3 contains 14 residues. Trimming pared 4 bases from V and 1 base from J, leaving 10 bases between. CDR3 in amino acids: CASSSTGGQETQYF. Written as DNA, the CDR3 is TGTGCCAGCAGCTCAACAGGTGGCCAAGAGACCCAGTACTTC. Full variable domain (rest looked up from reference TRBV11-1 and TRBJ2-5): EAEVAQSPRYKITEKSQAVAFWCDPISGHATLYWYRQILGQGPELLVQFQDESVVDDSQLPKDRFSAERLKGVDSTLKIQPAELGDSAMYLCASSSTGGQETQYFGPGTRLLVL.

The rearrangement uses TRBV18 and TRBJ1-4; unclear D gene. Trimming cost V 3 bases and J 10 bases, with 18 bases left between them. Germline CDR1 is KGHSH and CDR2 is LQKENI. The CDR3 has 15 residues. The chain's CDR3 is CASSPEAGIEGKLFF. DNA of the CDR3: TGTGCCAGCTCACCGGAGGCGGGAATAGAAGGAAAACTGTTTTTT.

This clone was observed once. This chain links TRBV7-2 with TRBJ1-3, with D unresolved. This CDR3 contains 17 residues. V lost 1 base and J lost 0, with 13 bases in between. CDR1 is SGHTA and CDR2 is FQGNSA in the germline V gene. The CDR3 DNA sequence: TGTGCCAGCAGCTTAGGAACACGTAAGGTCTCTGGAAACACCATATATTTT. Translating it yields CASSLGTRKVSGNTIYF.

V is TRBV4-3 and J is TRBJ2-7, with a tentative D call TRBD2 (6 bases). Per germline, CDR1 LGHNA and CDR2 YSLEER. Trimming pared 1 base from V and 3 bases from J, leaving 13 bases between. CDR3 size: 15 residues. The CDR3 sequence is CASSQGSGALYEQYF. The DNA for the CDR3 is TGCGCCAGCAGCCAAGGGTCGGGAGCCCTCTACGAGCAGTACTTC.

The CDR3 here is CASSLVRSSGDYGELFF. CDR3 nucleotide sequence: TGTGCCAGCAGCTTAGTGAGGTCTAGCGGGGATTACGGGGAGCTGTTTTTT. The chain employs TRBV7-6 and TRBJ2-2; 9 bases line up with TRBD2. The germline CDR1 and CDR2 sequences are SGHVS and FNYEAQ. V lost 1 base, J lost 7 bases, and 10 bases stayed unmatched. The CDR3 has 17 residues.

This CDR3 is CASSYPGTRGTDTQYF. The CDR3 DNA reads TGTGCCAGCAGTTACCCCGGGACTAGGGGCACAGATACGCAGTATTTT. The rearrangement links TRBV11-2 to TRBJ2-3; 8 nucleotides match TRBD2. This CDR3 region has 16 residues. Losses at the gene ends were 6 bases for V and 1 base for J; bases not matched to a gene: 9. The germline gives CDR1 SGHAT, CDR2 FQNNGV.

The CDR3 protein is CASAAGGGYGYTF. CDR3 bases: TGTGCCAGCGCCGCAGGCGGGGGTTATGGCTACACCTTC. V and J are TRBV28 and TRBJ1-2; perhaps TRBD1 as D (5 bases). Trimming cost V 8 bases and J 5 bases, with 15 bases left between them. Germline loops: CDR1 MDHEN, CDR2 SYDVKM. The CDR3 is 13 residues long.